This paragraph reports one T cell receptor (beta chain). No cognate antigen has been identified for it. No much larger clonotype is one base removed from it; base qualities were not supplied. High-throughput TCR beta sequencing profiled peripheral blood CD8+ and CD4+ T cells from healthy donors, Susac syndrome patients and multiple sclerosis patients. Healthy donors were age- and sex-matched controls. Bulk CD8+ and CD4+ T cells were purified by magnetic negative isolation, while CD8+ TEMRA cells were enriched using FACS. Blood was collected in EDTA tubes and processed within 24 hours, with PBMCs isolated through density gradient centrifugation. PBMCs intended for TCR sequencing were cryopreserved in liquid nitrogen and thawed later in a water bath at 37 degrees C. A purity of at least 90% was achieved for sorted or isolated CD4+, CD8+ and CD8+ TEMRA cells. After removal of 4 bases from V and 3 bases from J, the junction retains 9 bases not matched to a gene. CDR3 length: 16 amino acids, cysteine to phenylalanine. Kept here is only the CDR3 DNA, which spans 48 bases and is read in frame from base 1. CDR1 and CDR2, per the germline V gene, are SGHNT and YENEEA.

The data derive from a study of CD8 T cells in Susac syndrome (dated by TCRdb to the late 2010s). Turning to the overall study: Repertoire sequencing was used to test whether CD8+ T cell activation and differentiation in Susac syndrome was antigen driven. Clonality of the CD8+ T cell repertoire was compared between more than 9 healthy donors, 14 Susac syndrome patients and 15 multiple sclerosis patients. What the authors observed across the whole study: The number of individuals in the TCR sequencing and HLA analysis was acknowledged as relatively small.

RNA was extracted using the RNeasy kit, and 0.5 to 1 microgram was reverse transcribed with random hexamers. The immunoSEQ multiplex PCR assay, which covers 54 Vbeta and 13 Jbeta segments, was used to amplify TCR beta CDR3 regions. PCR amplification bias was corrected by using a synthetic template baseline for primer optimization and computational correction. Turning to the authors' computational methods: Only productive sequences were kept, with reads annotated to V, D and J genes according to IMGT and analyzed in immunoSEQ Analyzer. Clonality was computed as one minus Shannon entropy normalized by log2 of the number of productive unique sequences. For each patient and control, public and private clones were evaluated among the 100 most prevalent clones. Susac-specific clones were defined as absent from healthy and MS cohorts, around 1,000 published viral clones and other ImmuneACCESS disease sequences. Starting from the raw public reads, TCRdb applied fastp trimming at Q25, assembled clones with MiXCR and retained in-frame beta chains. When rows share a CDR3 protein, they turn into one entry using the most common DNA and genes. These V and J calls derive from TCRdb rather than the authors' analysis. For this sample the table gives 110,000 or so distinct CDR3 sequences, of which 85% to 95% were detected only once. The ten largest make up around 0.12% of the sample.

The origin of this receptor is a human donor in good health. The chain is made from TRBV11-3 and TRBJ2-3, with TRBD2 identical over 8 junction bases. The material sequenced was CD8+ T cells from PBMCs. CDR3 region: CASSYGTRGSTDTQYF. The DNA sequence is as follows: TGTGCCAGCAGCTACGGGACTAGGGGTTCGACAGATACGCAGTATTTT.